These 23 T cell receptor beta chains came from one sample sequenced in a study of cytomegalovirus exposure and HLA in healthy donors. The PCR was carried out with 60 Vbeta primers and 13 Jbeta primers. Produced via immunoSEQ multiplex PCR; TCRdb's table is partial and in-frame only. This table holds around 90,000 clones, approximately 69% found once. The sequencing sample was made of PBMCs. Receptor source: a woman aged 45-65 years in good health and CMV-seropositive.

V and J are TRBV27 and TRBJ2-5, with 7 bases lining up with TRBD1. The J call may not be correct, given that the DNA end is closer to TRBJ2-7. The CDR3 sequence is 15 residues long. Germline CDR1 reads MNHEY; CDR2 reads SMNVEV (reference sequence). The CDR3 is CASSFLGGNSYEQYF. CDR3 nucleotide sequence: TGTGCCAGCAGTTTCCTAGGGGGCAACTCCTACGAGCAGTACTTC.

This sequence joins TRBV6-6 and TRBJ1-4; D possibly corresponds to TRBD1 (5 bases). Germline V gene sequence: CDR1 MNHNY, CDR2 SVGAGI (reference sequence). Trimming cost V 2 bases and J 8 bases, with 12 bases left between them. This CDR3 comprises 14 residues. The DNA for the CDR3 is TGTGCCAGCAGTTACCCCAGGGTTGGAGAAAAACTGTTTTTT. It is translated as CASSYPRVGEKLFF.

V usage is TRBV15 and J usage is TRBJ2-5; D gene uncertain. Trimming shortened V by 1 base and J by 4 bases, and 19 bases separated the two germline ends. The CDR3 is 17 amino acids. In germline, CDR1 is LNHNV, CDR2 YYDKDF (reference sequence). The DNA for the CDR3 is TGTGCCACCAGCAGAGCCCCCCTCGTTACAGTAGGAGAGACCCAGTACTTC. It yields the protein CATSRAPLVTVGETQYF.

This sequence joins TRBV2 and TRBJ2-7; 7 bases match TRBD2. The CDR3 runs to 14 residues. Trimming cost V 5 bases and J 6 bases; bases outside gene matches: 10. Germline CDR1 reads SNHLY; CDR2 reads FYNNEI. The CDR3 is CASSTQAGRGEQYF. The CDR3 nucleotides read TGTGCCAGCAGTACACAAGCGGGGCGGGGCGAGCAGTACTTC.

This clone was seen just once. This rearrangement joins TRBV7-8 to TRBJ1-2; the match to TRBD1 covers 8 bases. Trimming cost V 5 bases and J 7 bases; bases outside gene matches: 12. The CDR3 extends over 15 amino acids. From germline, CDR1 is SGHVS and CDR2 FQNEAQ. CDR3 amino acids: CASSIGTGGAPGYTF. CDR3 sequence (DNA): TGTGCCAGCAGCATCGGGACAGGCGGAGCTCCTGGCTACACCTTC.

J is TRBJ2-3 and V is TRBV29-1, with 7 nucleotides matching TRBD1. The CDR3 consists of 15 residues. With 4 bases clipped from V and 2 bases from J, the junction kept 9 bases outside the gene matches. CDR1 and CDR2 from the germline V gene are SQVTM and ANQGSEA. CDR3 DNA sequence: TGCAGCGTTGGTGGGGTCGGGACAGACACAGATACGCAGTATTTT. Translating gives CSVGGVGTDTDTQYF.

The CDR3 spells CASSAPPGLAASNTGELFF. CDR3 coding DNA: TGTGCCAGCAGTGCCCCCCCGGGACTAGCGGCGTCGAACACCGGGGAGCTGTTTTTT. The rearrangement uses TRBV6-1 and TRBJ2-2; 11 bases map to TRBD2. CDR1 and CDR2 from the germline V gene are MNHNS and SASEGT. The CDR3 loop spans 19 amino acids. The V gene end was trimmed by 4 bases and the J gene end by 0 bases; junction bases not matched to a gene: 10.

The V gene is TRBV13, the J gene TRBJ1-2; D is possibly TRBD1 (6 bases). V lost 3 bases and J lost 3, with 14 bases in between. The CDR3 is 15 amino acids. Germline CDR1 is PRHDT and CDR2 is FYEKMQ (reference sequence). CDR3 region: CASSFAYGQHYGYTF. As DNA, the CDR3 is TGTGCCAGCAGCTTCGCTTACGGACAGCACTATGGCTACACCTTC.

The chain couples TRBV30 to TRBJ2-4, with 7 bases matching TRBD1. Looked up from germline, CDR1 is GTSNPN and CDR2 is SVGIG (reference sequence). J was trimmed by 7 bases and V by 2 bases; bases with no gene match: 2. The length of the CDR3 is 12 residues. CDR3 residues: CAWSPGQNIQYF. As DNA, the CDR3 is TGTGCCTGGAGTCCGGGACAGAACATTCAGTACTTC.

This clone showed up just once. V usage is TRBV5-1 and J usage is TRBJ2-1; TRBD2 agrees at 9 bases. In germline, CDR1 is SGHRS, CDR2 YFSETQ. Trimming took 2 bases from V and 4 from J; bases not matched to a gene: 7. The CDR3 is 16 amino acids. CDR3 sequence (DNA): TGCGCCAGCAGCTTAAACAGCGGGGGGACGTACAATGAGCAGTTCTTC. Its protein product is CASSLNSGGTYNEQFF. Complete variable domain (other parts from reference TRBV5-1 and TRBJ2-1): KAGVTQTPRYLIKTRGQQVTLSCSPISGHRSVSWYQQTPGQGLQFLFEYFSETQRNKGNFPGRFSGRQFSNSRSEMNVSTLELGDSALYLCASSLNSGGTYNEQFFGPGTRLTVL.

With respect to this clone: The same CDR3 also results from other DNA sequences found in this sample. The rearrangement links TRBV13 to TRBJ1-2; 7 bases agree with TRBD1. The CDR3 sequence is 14 residues long. CDR1 PRHDT and CDR2 FYEKMQ come from the germline V gene (reference sequence). V was pared by 1 base and J by 5 bases, with 4 bases of the junction left unmatched. Here the CDR3 DNA reads TGTGCCAGCAGCTTAGAAGGGGGCTCGTATGGCTACACCTTC. It yields the protein CASSLEGGSYGYTF. Drawing the rest from reference TRBV13 and TRBJ1-2, the complete variable domain is AAGVIQSPRHLIKEKRETATLKCYPIPRHDTVYWYQQGPGQDPQFLISFYEKMQSDKGSIPDRFSAQQFSDYHSELNMSSLELGDSALYFCASSLEGGSYGYTFGSGTRLTVV.

The rearrangement uses TRBV27 and TRBJ2-1, with 10 bases matching TRBD1. The CDR3 is 14 amino acids. The germline V gene encodes CDR1 MNHEY and CDR2 SMNVEV (reference sequence). Unmatched junction bases numbered 1, after V lost 5 bases and J lost 3 bases. The CDR3 nucleotides read TGTGCCAGCAGTCGGACAGGGGGCTACAATGAGCAGTTCTTC. As protein: CASSRTGGYNEQFF.

This clone was detected a few times. This rearrangement joins TRBV28 to TRBJ1-2, with D tentatively TRBD1 (5 bases). Germline CDR1 reads MDHEN; CDR2 reads SYDVKM. This CDR3 region has 14 residues. Trimming took 4 bases from V and 4 from J, leaving 13 bases between them. CDR3: CASSSAGWVYGYTF. CDR3 nucleotide sequence: TGTGCCAGCAGTTCCGCAGGGTGGGTCTATGGCTACACCTTC.

The chain uses TRBV30 and TRBJ2-1, with D tentatively TRBD2 (7 bases). The germline V and J ends were trimmed by 3 bases and 9 bases, with 18 bases remaining between them. The CDR3 covers 14 residues. Germline-derived CDR1 and CDR2 are GTSNPN and SVGIG (reference sequence). DNA of the CDR3: TGTGCCTGGAGAGGTGGGGGGGCCTCGAGTGAGCAGTTCTTC. This encodes CAWRGGGASSEQFF.

The V call is TRBV28, the J call TRBJ1-1, with D tentatively TRBD1 (6 bases). The CDR3 is made up of 13 amino acids. In germline, CDR1 is MDHEN, CDR2 SYDVKM. V lost 4 bases and J 2 bases, leaving 8 bases between the germline ends. The CDR3 loop is CASSWTVNTEAFF. The DNA of the CDR3 is TGTGCCAGCAGTTGGACAGTTAACACTGAAGCTTTCTTT.

This clone was seen only a few times. The chain employs TRBV28 and TRBJ1-3, with 8 bases lining up with TRBD1. The J segment lost 0 bases and the V segment lost 6 bases, leaving 7 bases of the junction unmatched. Germline lookup yields CDR1 MDHEN and CDR2 SYDVKM. There are 16 residues in the CDR3. For the CDR3, the DNA is TGTGCCAGCAGCCCAGCAACAGGGGGCTCTGGAAACACCATATATTTT. Residues: CASSPATGGSGNTIYF.

This chain's CDR3 is CASTDRVGGNSPLHF. CDR3 DNA: TGTGCCAGTACGGACAGGGTAGGAGGTAATTCACCCCTCCACTTT. This chain uses TRBV2 with TRBJ1-6; 8 bases are shared with TRBD1. V shed 9 bases, J shed 6 bases, and the junction held 10 bases outside the gene matches. This CDR3 contains 15 residues. The germline CDR1 and CDR2 sequences are SNHLY and FYNNEI.

The chain employs TRBV7-3 and TRBJ1-2, with 10 bases lining up with TRBD1. Losses at the gene ends were 0 bases for V and 6 bases for J; bases not matched to a gene: 4. Germline values: CDR1 SGHTA, CDR2 FQGTGA. This CDR3 comprises 15 residues. The DNA of the CDR3 is TGTGCCAGCAGCTTAACCGGGACAGGGGTAAATGGCTACACCTTC. Its protein product is CASSLTGTGVNGYTF.

The V call is TRBV4-2, the J call TRBJ2-7, with TRBD2 identical over 8 bases. There are 15 residues in the CDR3. CDR1 is LGHNA, CDR2 YNFKEQ, per germline. The V and J ends lost 1 base and 6 bases, in that order; junction bases with no gene match: 8. CDR3 region: CASSQVPGLVGEQYF. CDR3 sequence (DNA): TGTGCCAGCAGCCAAGTCCCGGGACTAGTGGGCGAGCAGTACTTC.

The V and J genes are TRBV27 and TRBJ2-7; 7 bases fit TRBD1. J was trimmed by 0 bases and V by 5 bases; bases with no gene match: 4. The CDR3 totals 14 residues. The germline V gene encodes CDR1 MNHEY and CDR2 SMNVEV (reference sequence). The CDR3 DNA is TGTGCCAGCAGTCCTAAGGGGGCCTCCTACGAGCAGTACTTC. It yields the protein CASSPKGASYEQYF.

V is TRBV6-5 and J is TRBJ1-2; the D gene is possibly TRBD1 (5 bases). The CDR3 sequence is 14 residues long. CDR1 is MNHEY and CDR2 is SVGAGI in the germline V gene. Trimming removed 4 bases at V and 6 bases at J, with 15 bases between. CDR3 protein: CASSSLNSRDGYTF. As DNA, the CDR3 is TGTGCCAGCAGTTCGTTGAACAGCAGGGATGGCTACACCTTC.

The V gene is TRBV14, the J gene TRBJ2-5; maybe TRBD1 (6 bases). Germline assignment: CDR1 SGHDN and CDR2 FVKESK. The CDR3 totals 13 residues. V was cut by 0 bases and J by 9 bases, with 11 bases left in between. The CDR3 spells CASSQDFEGAQYF. The DNA for the CDR3 is TGTGCCAGCAGCCAAGATTTCGAGGGGGCCCAGTACTTC.

The J gene is TRBJ2-3, the V gene TRBV15, with TRBD2 as a possible D gene (6 bases). Between the trimmed V and J ends, which lost 1 base and 1 base, there was a span of 9 bases. The CDR3 sequence is 15 residues long. Germline loops: CDR1 LNHNV, CDR2 YYDKDF (reference sequence). The CDR3 loop is CATSRGQRGTDTQYF. The CDR3 bases are TGTGCCACCAGCAGAGGGCAGCGGGGCACAGATACGCAGTATTTT.